The rows below give T cell receptor beta chains drawn from one sample of a study of blood T cell repertoires in COVID-19. Data came from immunoSEQ multiplex PCR; TCRdb stores just in-frame clones and leaves some out. Here the sample spans about 73,000 clones, over 65% being singletons. Sequencing was carried out using peripheral blood. Every receptor here comes from a woman aged 55-69 years with acute or convalescent COVID-19. Each CDR3 is given with its conserved first and last residue. The order of the fields is clone size, J gene, V gene, D gene, CDR3 protein, CDR3 DNA. A D gene is named only where the DNA matches it firmly. Size is omitted from some rows. Given values are once, few, many or a class for expanded clones.

-	TRBJ2-7	TRBV10-3	TRBD1	CAISEGKTGGSYEQYF	TGTGCCATCAGTGAGGGAAAGACAGGGGGCTCCTACGAGCAGTACTTC
-	TRBJ2-1	TRBV19	TRBD1	CASKGRGQGGNEQFF	TGTGCCAGTAAGGGACGGGGACAGGGAGGAAATGAGCAGTTCTTC
-	TRBJ2-1	TRBV6-5	TRBD1	CASRGDRGSYNEQFF	TGTGCCAGCAGGGGGGACAGGGGGTCCTACAATGAGCAGTTCTTC
-	TRBJ1-2	TRBV28	-	CATDGEVRFGYGYTF	TGTGCCACCGATGGGGAGGTCAGGTTCGGCTATGGCTACACCTTC
-	TRBJ2-1	TRBV27	TRBD2	CASSLGLAGTYNEQFF	TGTGCCAGCAGTTTGGGACTAGCGGGCACATACAATGAGCAGTTCTTC
few	TRBJ1-3	TRBV10-3	-	CAIKIGGDRGNTIYF	TGTGCCATCAAAATAGGAGGGGACCGAGGAAACACCATATATTTT
few	TRBJ1-2	TRBV29-1	TRBD1	CSVGQGGNYGYTF	TGCAGCGTTGGACAGGGAGGCAACTATGGCTACACCTTC
-	TRBJ1-2	TRBV11-1	TRBD1	CASSPRTGANYGYTF	TGTGCCAGCAGCCCTCGGACAGGGGCCAACTATGGCTACACCTTC
-	TRBJ2-2	TRBV6-6	-	CASSIRGNTGELFF	TGTGCCAGCAGTATCAGGGGTAACACCGGGGAGCTGTTTTTT
-	TRBJ2-3	TRBV7-2	TRBD2	CASRWRGGPDTQYF	TGTGCCAGCAGATGGCGGGGGGGACCAGATACGCAGTATTTT
-	TRBJ1-2	TRBV6-5	TRBD1	CASRRGQDYGYTF	TGTGCCAGCAGAAGGGGACAGGACTATGGCTACACCTTC
-	TRBJ1-2	TRBV3-1/TRBV3-2	-	CASSQAVTGLGYGYTF	TGTGCCAGCAGCCAAGCGGTTACGGGACTCGGCTATGGCTACACCTTC
-	TRBJ2-7	TRBV19	-	CASANGVYPFEQYF	TGTGCCAGTGCAAACGGGGTATACCCGTTCGAGCAGTACTTC
-	TRBJ1-2	TRBV6-6	-	CASSPRSSRGAPDLTYGYTF	TGTGCCAGCAGCCCAAGAAGTAGCAGGGGCGCTCCTGACCTTACCTATGGCTACACCTTC
-	TRBJ2-7	TRBV24-1	-	CATSDTGTYEQYF	TGTGCCACCAGTGATACAGGTACCTACGAGCAGTACTTC